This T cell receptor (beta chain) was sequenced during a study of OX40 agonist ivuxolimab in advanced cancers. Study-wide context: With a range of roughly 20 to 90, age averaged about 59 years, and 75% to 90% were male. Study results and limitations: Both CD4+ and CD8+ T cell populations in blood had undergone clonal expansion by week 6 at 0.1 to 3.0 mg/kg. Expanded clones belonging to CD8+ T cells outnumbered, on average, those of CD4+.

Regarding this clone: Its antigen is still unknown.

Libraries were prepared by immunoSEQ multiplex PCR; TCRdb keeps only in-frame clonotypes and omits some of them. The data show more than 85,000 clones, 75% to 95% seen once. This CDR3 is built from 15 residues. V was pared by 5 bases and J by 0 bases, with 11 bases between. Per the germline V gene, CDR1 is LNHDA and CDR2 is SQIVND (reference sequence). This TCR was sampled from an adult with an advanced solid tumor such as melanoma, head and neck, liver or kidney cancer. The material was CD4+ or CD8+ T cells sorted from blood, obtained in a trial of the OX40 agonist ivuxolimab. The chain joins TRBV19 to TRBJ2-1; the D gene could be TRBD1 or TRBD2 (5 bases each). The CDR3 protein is CASSEGRSSYNEQFF. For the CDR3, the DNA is TGTGCCAGTAGTGAGGGACGGAGCTCCTACAATGAGCAGTTCTTC.